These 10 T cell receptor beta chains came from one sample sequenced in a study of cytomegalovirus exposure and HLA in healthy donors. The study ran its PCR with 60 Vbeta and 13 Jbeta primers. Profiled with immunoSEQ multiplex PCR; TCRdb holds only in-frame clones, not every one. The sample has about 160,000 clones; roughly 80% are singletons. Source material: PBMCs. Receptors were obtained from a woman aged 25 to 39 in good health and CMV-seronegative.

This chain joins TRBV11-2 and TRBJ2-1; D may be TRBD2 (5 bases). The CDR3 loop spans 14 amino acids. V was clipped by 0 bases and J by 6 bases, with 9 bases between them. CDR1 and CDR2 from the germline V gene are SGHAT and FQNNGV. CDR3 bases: TGTGCCAGCAGCTTAGAAGCGAGGGCCAATGAGCAGTTCTTC. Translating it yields CASSLEARANEQFF. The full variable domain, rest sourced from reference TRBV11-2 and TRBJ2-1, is EAGVAQSPRYKIIEKRQSVAFWCNPISGHATLYWYQQILGQGPKLLIQFQNNGVVDDSQLPKDRFSAERLKGVDSTLKIQPAKLEDSAVYLCASSLEARANEQFFGPGTRLTVL.

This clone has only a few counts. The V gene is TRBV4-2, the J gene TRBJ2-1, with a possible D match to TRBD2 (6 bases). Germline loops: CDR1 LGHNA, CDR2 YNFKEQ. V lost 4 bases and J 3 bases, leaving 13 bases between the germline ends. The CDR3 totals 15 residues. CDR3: CASSRGELYYNEQFF. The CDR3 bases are TGTGCCAGCAGCCGGGGGGAACTTTACTACAATGAGCAGTTCTTC.

In DNA, the CDR3 is TGTGCCAGCAGCCCAGGGGCCAGGGACCGCGATGGCTACACCTTC. It encodes CASSPGARDRDGYTF. The rearrangement links TRBV11-2 to TRBJ1-2; TRBD1 might be the D (6 bases). The V gene lost 5 bases and the J gene lost 6 bases, with 19 bases spanning the gap. Germline V gene sequence: CDR1 SGHAT, CDR2 FQNNGV. The CDR3 sequence is 15 residues long.

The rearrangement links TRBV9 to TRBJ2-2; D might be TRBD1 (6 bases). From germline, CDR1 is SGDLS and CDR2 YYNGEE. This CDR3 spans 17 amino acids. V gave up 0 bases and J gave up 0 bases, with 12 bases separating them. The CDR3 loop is CASSVGGGISNTGELFF. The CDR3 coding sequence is TGTGCCAGCAGCGTAGGAGGGGGAATTTCGAACACCGGGGAGCTGTTTTTT.

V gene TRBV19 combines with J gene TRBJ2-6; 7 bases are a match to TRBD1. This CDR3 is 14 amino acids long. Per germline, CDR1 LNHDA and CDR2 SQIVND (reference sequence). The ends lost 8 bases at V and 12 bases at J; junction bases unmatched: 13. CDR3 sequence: CASVVPGQNTVLTF. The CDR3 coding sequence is TGTGCCAGTGTTGTTCCGGGACAGAACACCGTCCTGACTTTC.

Here the CDR3 DNA reads TGTGCCGCCGCTAGGCTAGAGGAGAACAATGAGCAGTTCTTC. This encodes CAAARLEENNEQFF. The chain combines TRBV6-5 with TRBJ2-1; D call uncertain. V lost 11 bases and J 5 bases, leaving 19 bases between the germline ends. This CDR3 region has 14 residues. Germline V lookup: CDR1 MNHEY, CDR2 SVGAGI.

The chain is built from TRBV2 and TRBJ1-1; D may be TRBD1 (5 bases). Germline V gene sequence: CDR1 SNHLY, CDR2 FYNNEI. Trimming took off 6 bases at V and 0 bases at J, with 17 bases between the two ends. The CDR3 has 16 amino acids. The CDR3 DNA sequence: TGTGCCAGCAGCGCGAGCTCCCAGGGATTGAACACTGAAGCTTTCTTT. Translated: CASSASSQGLNTEAFF.

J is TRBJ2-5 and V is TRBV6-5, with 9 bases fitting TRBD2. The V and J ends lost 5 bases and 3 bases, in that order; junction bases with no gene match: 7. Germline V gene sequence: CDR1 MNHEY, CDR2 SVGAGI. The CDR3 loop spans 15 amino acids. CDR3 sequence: CASSPRGLAEETQYF. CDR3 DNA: TGTGCCAGCAGTCCCCGGGGACTAGCAGAAGAGACCCAGTACTTC.

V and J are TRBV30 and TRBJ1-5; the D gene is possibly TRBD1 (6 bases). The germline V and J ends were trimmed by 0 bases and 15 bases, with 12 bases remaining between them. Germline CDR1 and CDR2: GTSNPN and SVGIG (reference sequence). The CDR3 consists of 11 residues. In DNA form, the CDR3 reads TGTGCCTGGAGTGTAGGACGGGACATGCATTTT. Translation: CAWSVGRDMHF.

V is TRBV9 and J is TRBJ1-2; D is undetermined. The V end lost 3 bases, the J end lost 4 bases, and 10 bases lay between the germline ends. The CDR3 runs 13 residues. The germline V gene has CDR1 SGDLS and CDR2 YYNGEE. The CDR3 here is CASSDSTSYGYTF. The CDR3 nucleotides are TGTGCCAGCAGCGACTCCACGAGCTATGGCTACACCTTC.